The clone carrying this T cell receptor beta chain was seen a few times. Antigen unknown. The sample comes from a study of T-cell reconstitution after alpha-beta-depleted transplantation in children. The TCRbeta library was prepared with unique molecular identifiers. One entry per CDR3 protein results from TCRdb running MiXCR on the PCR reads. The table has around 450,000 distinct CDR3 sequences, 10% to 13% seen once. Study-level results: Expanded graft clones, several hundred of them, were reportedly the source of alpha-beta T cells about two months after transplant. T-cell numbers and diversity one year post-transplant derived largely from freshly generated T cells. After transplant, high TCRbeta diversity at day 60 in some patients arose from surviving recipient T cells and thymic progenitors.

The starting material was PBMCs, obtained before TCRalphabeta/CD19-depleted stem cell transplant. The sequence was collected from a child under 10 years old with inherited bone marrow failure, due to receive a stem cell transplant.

CDR3 sequence (DNA): TGTGCCTGGAAGGTTGAGCTGTTTTCGAGGTCCCTAACGGGCAACAATGAGCAGTTCTTC. Protein product: CAWKVELFSRSLTGNNEQFF. This chain connects TRBV30 to TRBJ2-1; no clear D. The length of the CDR3 is 20 residues. V lost 4 bases to trimming and J lost 5 bases, with 33 bases between them. CDR1 and CDR2 from the germline V gene are GTSNPN and SVGIG (reference sequence).